These 8 T cell receptor beta chains were sequenced from one sample in a study of response to subunit inactivated influenza vaccine. TCRdb reprocessed the RT-PCR reads with MiXCR, giving one entry per CDR3 protein. Seen here are 630,000 or so distinct CDR3 sequences, about 15% observed once, and the top ten hold approximately 10%. Sequencing used PBMCs from blood, obtained 12 days after vaccination. All receptors derive from a man aged 50-59 years who received an inactivated influenza vaccine.

The chain links TRBV5-5 to TRBJ2-7; the match to TRBD2 covers 11 bases. The CDR3 runs 17 residues. Trimming took 4 bases from V and 4 from J; bases not matched to a gene: 13. Looked up from germline, CDR1 is SGHKS and CDR2 is YYEKEE (reference sequence). The CDR3 DNA is TGTGCCAGCAGCCTAGGGGTGAGACTAGCGGGGACGTACGAGCAGTACTTC. This translates into CASSLGVRLAGTYEQYF.

The chain uses TRBV27 and TRBJ2-1; a possible D gene is TRBD2 (5 bases). V lost 5 bases and J lost 3, with 14 bases in between. Germline V CDR1 and CDR2: MNHEY, SMNVEV (reference sequence). The CDR3 spans 15 residues. Written as DNA, the CDR3 is TGTGCCAGCAGTGAGGGAGCTCAAGTCTACAATGAGCAGTTCTTC. Protein sequence: CASSEGAQVYNEQFF.

CDR3 residues: CASSPVGGANEQFF. The CDR3 bases are TGTGCCAGCAGCCCGGTTGGCGGGGCGAATGAGCAGTTCTTC. The V gene is TRBV4-2, the J gene TRBJ2-1, with D perhaps TRBD2 (6 bases). Deletions cut 4 bases from V and 7 bases from J, with 14 bases between. The CDR3 consists of 14 residues. CDR1 and CDR2 (germline): LGHNA, YNFKEQ.

The chain couples TRBV4-2 to TRBJ1-6; 11 nucleotides line up with TRBD1. J was trimmed by 4 bases and V by 4 bases; bases with no gene match: 9. This CDR3 contains 18 residues. Looked up from germline, CDR1 is LGHNA and CDR2 is YNFKEQ. For the CDR3, the DNA is TGTGCCAGCAGCCCAACAGGACAGGGGGCAAGGTATAATTCACCCCTCCACTTT. It encodes CASSPTGQGARYNSPLHF.

V and J are TRBV28 and TRBJ2-2; D may be TRBD1 or TRBD2 (5 bases each). Trimming shortened V by 2 bases and J by 5 bases, and 12 bases separated the two germline ends. The CDR3 loop spans 15 amino acids. Germline V CDR1 and CDR2: MDHEN, SYDVKM. The CDR3 is CASSLGRDGTGELFF. As DNA, the CDR3 is TGTGCCAGCAGTTTAGGCAGGGACGGGACCGGGGAGCTGTTTTTT.

This clonotype was seen a handful of times. V usage is TRBV5-6 and J usage is TRBJ2-7; 8 positions match TRBD2. The germline V gene has CDR1 SGHDT and CDR2 YYEEEE. The CDR3 runs 14 residues. Trimming took 1 base from V and 3 from J; bases not matched to a gene: 3. The CDR3 loop is CASSLWGTSYEQYF. For the CDR3, the DNA is TGTGCCAGCAGCTTGTGGGGGACTAGCTACGAGCAGTACTTC.

This clonotype was detected only a few times. The chain employs TRBV11-2 and TRBJ1-1, with D possibly TRBD1 on 5 matching bases. The germline CDR1 and CDR2 sequences are SGHAT and FQNNGV. V was clipped by 5 bases and J by 2 bases, with 12 bases between them. This CDR3 contains 14 residues. Written as DNA, the CDR3 is TGTGCCAGCAGCCGACAGTCAGGAAACACTGAAGCTTTCTTT. This gives the protein CASSRQSGNTEAFF.

The V call is TRBV12-3 or TRBV12-4, the J call TRBJ2-3, with 10 bases lining up with TRBD2. The CDR3 length is 16 residues. Trimming cost V 3 bases and J 9 bases; bases outside gene matches: 12. The CDR3 DNA is TGTGCCAGCAGTTTTAGCCAGCGGGGGGGCCGGCAAACGCAGTATTTT. It encodes CASSFSQRGGRQTQYF.